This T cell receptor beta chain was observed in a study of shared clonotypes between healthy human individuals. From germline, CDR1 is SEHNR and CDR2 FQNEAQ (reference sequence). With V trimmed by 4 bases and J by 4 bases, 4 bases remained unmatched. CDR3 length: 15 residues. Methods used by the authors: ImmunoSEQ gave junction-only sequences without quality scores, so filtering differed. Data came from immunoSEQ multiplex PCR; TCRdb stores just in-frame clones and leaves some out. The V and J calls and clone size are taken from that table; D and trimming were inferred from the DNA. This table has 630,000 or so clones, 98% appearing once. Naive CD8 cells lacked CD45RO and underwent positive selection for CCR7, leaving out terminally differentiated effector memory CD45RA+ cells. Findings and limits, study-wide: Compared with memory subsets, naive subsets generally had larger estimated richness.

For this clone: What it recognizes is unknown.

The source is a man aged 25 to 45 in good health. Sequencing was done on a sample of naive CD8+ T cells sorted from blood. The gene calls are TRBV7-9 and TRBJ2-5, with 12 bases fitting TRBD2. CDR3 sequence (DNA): TGTGCCAGCAGCTACACTAGCGGGAGGATAGAGACCCAGTACTTC. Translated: CASSYTSGRIETQYF. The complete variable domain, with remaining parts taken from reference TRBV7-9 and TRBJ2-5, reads DTGVSQNPRHKITKRGQNVTFRCDPISEHNRLYWYRQTLGQGPEFLTYFQNEAQLEKSRLLSDRFSAERPKGSFSTLEIQRTEQGDSAMYLCASSYTSGRIETQYFGPGTRLLVL.